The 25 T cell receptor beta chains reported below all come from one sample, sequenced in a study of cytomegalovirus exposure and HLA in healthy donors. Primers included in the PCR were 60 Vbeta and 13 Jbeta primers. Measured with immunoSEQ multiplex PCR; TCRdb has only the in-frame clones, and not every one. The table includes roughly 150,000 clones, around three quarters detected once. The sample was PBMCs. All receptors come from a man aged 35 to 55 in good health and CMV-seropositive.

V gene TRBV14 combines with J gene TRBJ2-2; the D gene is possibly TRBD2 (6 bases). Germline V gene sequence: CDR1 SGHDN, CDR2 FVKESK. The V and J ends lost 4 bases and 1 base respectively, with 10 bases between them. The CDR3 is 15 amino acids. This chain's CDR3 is CASSPGLQNTGELFF. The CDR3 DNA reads TGTGCCAGCAGCCCGGGACTCCAGAACACCGGGGAGCTGTTTTTT.

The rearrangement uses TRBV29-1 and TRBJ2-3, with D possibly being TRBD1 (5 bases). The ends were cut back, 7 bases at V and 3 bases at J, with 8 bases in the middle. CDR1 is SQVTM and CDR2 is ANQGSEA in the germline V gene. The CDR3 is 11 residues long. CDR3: CSGGRTDTQYF. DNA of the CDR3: TGCAGCGGGGGCAGAACAGATACGCAGTATTTT.

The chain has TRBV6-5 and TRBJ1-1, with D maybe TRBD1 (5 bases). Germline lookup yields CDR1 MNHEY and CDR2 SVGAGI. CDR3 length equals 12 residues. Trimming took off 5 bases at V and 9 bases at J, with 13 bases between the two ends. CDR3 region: CASSEDSLQAFF. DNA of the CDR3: TGTGCCAGCAGTGAAGACAGCCTTCAAGCTTTCTTT.

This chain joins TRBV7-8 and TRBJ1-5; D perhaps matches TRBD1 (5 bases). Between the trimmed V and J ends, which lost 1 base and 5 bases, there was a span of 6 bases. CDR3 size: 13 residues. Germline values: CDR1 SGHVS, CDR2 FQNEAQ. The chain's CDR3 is CASSLGGDQPQHF. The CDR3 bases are TGTGCCAGCAGCTTAGGGGGGGATCAGCCCCAGCATTTT.

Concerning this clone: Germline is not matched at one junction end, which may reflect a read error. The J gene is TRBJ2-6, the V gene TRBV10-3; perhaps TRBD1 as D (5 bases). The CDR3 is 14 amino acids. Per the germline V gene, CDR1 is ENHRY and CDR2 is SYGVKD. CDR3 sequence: CAISETSGANGLTF. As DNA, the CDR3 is TGTGCCATCAGTGAGACTTCTGGGGCCAACGGCCTGACTTTC.

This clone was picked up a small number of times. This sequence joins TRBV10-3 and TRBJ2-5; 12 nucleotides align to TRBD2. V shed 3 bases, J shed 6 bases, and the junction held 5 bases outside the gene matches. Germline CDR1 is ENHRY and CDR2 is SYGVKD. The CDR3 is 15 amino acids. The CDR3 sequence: CAISERLAGEQTQYF. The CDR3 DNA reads TGTGCCATCAGTGAAAGACTAGCGGGAGAGCAGACCCAGTACTTC.

CDR3 sequence (DNA): TGTGCCAGCAGGCTAGCGGGAGGTTTCGAGCAGTACTTC. This translates into CASRLAGGFEQYF. The chain employs TRBV6-5 and TRBJ2-7; 11 bases are a match to TRBD2. Germline trimming cut 6 bases from V and 6 bases from J; bases unmatched to any gene: 4. There are 13 residues in the CDR3. In germline, CDR1 is MNHEY, CDR2 SVGAGI.

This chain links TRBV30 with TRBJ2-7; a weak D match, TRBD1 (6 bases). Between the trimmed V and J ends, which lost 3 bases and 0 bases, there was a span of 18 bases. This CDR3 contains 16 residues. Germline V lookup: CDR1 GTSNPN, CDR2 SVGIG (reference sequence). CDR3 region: CAWSLLGGDSSYEQYF. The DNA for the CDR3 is TGTGCCTGGAGCCTTCTAGGGGGTGATAGCTCCTACGAGCAGTACTTC.

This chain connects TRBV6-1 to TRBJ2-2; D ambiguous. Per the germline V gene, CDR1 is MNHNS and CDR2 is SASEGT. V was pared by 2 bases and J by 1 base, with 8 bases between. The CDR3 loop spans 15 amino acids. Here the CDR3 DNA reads TGTGCCAGCAGTGAATTCCAGATGAACACCGGGGAGCTGTTTTTT. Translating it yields CASSEFQMNTGELFF.

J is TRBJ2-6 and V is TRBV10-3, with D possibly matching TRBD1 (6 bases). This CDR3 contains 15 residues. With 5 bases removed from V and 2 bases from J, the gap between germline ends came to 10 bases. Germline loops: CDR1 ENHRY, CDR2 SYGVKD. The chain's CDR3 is CAISQGSAGANVLTF. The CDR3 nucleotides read TGTGCCATCAGTCAGGGGTCCGCTGGGGCCAACGTCCTGACTTTC.

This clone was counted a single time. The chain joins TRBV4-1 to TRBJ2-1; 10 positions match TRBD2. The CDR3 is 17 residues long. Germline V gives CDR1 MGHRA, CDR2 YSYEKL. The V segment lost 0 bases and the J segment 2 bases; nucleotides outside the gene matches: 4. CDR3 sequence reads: CASSQDIGLAAYNEQFF. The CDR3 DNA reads TGCGCCAGCAGCCAAGATATCGGACTAGCGGCCTACAATGAGCAGTTCTTC.

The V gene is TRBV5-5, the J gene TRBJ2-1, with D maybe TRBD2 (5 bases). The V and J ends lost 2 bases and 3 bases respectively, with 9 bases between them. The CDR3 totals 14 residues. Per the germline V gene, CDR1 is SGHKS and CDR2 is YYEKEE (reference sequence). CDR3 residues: CASSFEGLYNEQFF. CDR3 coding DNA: TGTGCCAGCAGCTTTGAGGGTCTCTACAATGAGCAGTTCTTC.

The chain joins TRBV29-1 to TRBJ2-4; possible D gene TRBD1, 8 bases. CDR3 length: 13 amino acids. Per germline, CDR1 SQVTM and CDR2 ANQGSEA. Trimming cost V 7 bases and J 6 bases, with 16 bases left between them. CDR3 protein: CSARQGRGNIQYF. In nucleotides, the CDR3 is TGCAGCGCCAGACAGGGGAGGGGAAACATTCAGTACTTC.

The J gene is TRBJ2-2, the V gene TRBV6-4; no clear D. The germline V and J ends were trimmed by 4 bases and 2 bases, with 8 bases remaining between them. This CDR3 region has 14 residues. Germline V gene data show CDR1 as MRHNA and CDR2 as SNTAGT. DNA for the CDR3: TGTGCCAGCAGTGCCACACAAAACACCGGGGAGCTGTTTTTT. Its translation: CASSATQNTGELFF.

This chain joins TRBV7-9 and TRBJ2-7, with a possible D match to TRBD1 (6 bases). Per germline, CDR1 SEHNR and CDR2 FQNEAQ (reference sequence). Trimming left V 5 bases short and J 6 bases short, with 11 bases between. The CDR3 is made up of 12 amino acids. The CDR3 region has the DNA TGTGCCAGCAGCCCCGGACAGCTCGAGCAGTACTTC. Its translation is CASSPGQLEQYF. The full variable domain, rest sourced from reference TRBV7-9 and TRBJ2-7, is DTGVSQNPRHKITKRGQNVTFRCDPISEHNRLYWYRQTLGQGPEFLTYFQNEAQLEKSRLLSDRFSAERPKGSFSTLEIQRTEQGDSAMYLCASSPGQLEQYFGPGTRLTVT.

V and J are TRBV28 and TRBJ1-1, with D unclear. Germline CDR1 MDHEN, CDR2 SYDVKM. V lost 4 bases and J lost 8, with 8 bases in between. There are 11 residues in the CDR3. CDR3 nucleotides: TGTGCCAGCAGTTCACCTCGGGAAGCTTTCTTT. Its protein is CASSSPREAFF.

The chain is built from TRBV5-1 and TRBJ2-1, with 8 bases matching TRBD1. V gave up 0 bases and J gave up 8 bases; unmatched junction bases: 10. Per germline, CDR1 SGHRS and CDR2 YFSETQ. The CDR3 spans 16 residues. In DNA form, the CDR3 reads TGCGCCAGCAGCTTGGGGACAGGGTTGGGTGGTCATGAGCAGTTCTTC. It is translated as CASSLGTGLGGHEQFF.

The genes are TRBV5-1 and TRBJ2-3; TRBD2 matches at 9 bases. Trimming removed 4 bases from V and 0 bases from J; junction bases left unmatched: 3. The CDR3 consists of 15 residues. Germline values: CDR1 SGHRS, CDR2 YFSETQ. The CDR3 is CASSPSGASTDTQYF. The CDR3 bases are TGCGCCAGCAGCCCTAGCGGGGCTAGCACAGATACGCAGTATTTT.

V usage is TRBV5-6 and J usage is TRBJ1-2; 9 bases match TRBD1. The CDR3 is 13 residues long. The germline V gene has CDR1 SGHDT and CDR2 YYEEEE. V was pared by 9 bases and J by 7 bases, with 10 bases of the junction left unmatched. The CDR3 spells CATSTGTGFGYTF. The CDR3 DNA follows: TGTGCCACCTCGACCGGGACAGGGTTTGGCTACACCTTC.

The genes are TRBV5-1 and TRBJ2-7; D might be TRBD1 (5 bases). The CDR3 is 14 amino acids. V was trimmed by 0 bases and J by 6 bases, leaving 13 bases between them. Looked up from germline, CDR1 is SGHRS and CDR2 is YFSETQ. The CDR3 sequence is CASSLANRMTEQYF. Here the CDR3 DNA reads TGCGCCAGCAGCTTGGCCAACAGGATGACCGAGCAGTACTTC.

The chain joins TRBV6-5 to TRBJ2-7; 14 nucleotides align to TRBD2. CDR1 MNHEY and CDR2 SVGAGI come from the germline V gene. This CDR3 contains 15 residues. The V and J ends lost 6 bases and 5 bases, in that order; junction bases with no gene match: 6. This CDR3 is CASSWTSGRTHEQYF. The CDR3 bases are TGTGCCAGCAGCTGGACTAGCGGGAGGACCCACGAGCAGTACTTC.

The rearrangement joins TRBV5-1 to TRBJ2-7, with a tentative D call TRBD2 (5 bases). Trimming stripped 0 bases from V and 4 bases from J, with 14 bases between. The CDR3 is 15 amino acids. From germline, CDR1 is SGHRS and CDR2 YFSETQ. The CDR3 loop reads CASSLVGNREYEQYF. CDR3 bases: TGCGCCAGCAGCTTGGTGGGTAACCGGGAATACGAGCAGTACTTC.

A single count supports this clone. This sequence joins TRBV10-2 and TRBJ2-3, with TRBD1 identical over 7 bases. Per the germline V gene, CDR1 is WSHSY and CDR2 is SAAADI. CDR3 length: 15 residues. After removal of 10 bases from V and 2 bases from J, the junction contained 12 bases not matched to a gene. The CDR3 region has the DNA TGCGCCACCAATCGAGGGGGCTTTGTCACAGATACGCAGTATTTT. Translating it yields CATNRGGFVTDTQYF.

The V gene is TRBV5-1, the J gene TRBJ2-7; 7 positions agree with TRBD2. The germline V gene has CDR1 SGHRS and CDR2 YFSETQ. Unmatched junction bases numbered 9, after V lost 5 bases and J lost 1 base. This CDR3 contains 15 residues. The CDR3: CASRLAGPLSYEQYF. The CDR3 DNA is TGCGCCAGCAGGTTAGCGGGCCCCTTATCCTACGAGCAGTACTTC.

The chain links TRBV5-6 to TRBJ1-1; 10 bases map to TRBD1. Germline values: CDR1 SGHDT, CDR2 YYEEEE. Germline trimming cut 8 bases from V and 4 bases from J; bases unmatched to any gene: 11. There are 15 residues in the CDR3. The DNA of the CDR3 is TGTGCCAGTACCGCTGGGACAGGGGACGGCACTGAAGCTTTCTTT. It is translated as CASTAGTGDGTEAFF.